The sequence of this T cell receptor beta chain was determined in a study of shared clonotypes between healthy human individuals. Study overall: Participating donors consisted of a couple of women and a few men aged 18 to 49.

This CDR3 comprises 16 residues. Germline V gives CDR1 SQVTM, CDR2 ANQGSEA. V shed 5 bases and J 5 bases; nucleotides not matched to a gene: 7. Study-wide findings and caveats: Clonotype sharing levels among donors were expected to vary with sequencing depth.

DNA input for the unsorted PBMC replicate PCRs was roughly 300 ng, 31,000 or so T cell genomes. Sequencing was performed with immunoSEQ multiplex PCR; in TCRdb, only in-frame clones are kept and a portion is missing. The repertoire has about 490,000 clones, around 80% of them found once; the top ten carry about 12%. As regards this clone: The antigen is unknown.

The chain carries TRBV29-1 and TRBJ2-1, with 15 bases lining up with TRBD2. The TCR comes from a woman aged 40 to 55 in good health. Some clones in this sample may be carry-over from other donors' samples. Input material: PBMCs. The CDR3 DNA is TGCAGCGTTCAAGTAGGACTAGCGGGGGGGGACAATGAGCAGTTCTTC. It specifies CSVQVGLAGGDNEQFF.